Shown below are 25 T cell receptor beta chains from a single sample sequenced in a study of CD8 T cells in ankylosing spondylitis. MiXCR, run by TCRdb on the 5' RACE reads, gives a single entry per CDR3 protein. Of around 25,000 distinct CDR3 sequences in the sample, 13% are singletons; the top ten hold under 40%. Material for sequencing was blood. These receptor sequences come from a male donor with ankylosing spondylitis or in good health (not recorded which).

This chain connects TRBV12-3 or TRBV12-4 to TRBJ1-5; 10 nucleotides align to TRBD1. CDR3 size: 14 residues. The V segment lost 6 bases and the J segment 4 bases; nucleotides outside the gene matches: 3. The CDR3 spells CASRTGGGNQPQHF. CDR3 DNA: TGTGCCAGCAGGACAGGGGGCGGGAATCAGCCCCAGCATTTT.

This clonotype was counted a few times. The chain carries TRBV5-1 and TRBJ2-5; perhaps TRBD1 as D (6 bases). The CDR3 sequence is 14 residues long. The germline CDR1 and CDR2 sequences are SGHRS and YFSETQ. Trimming removed 2 bases from V and 5 bases from J, with 13 bases in between. The CDR3 DNA is TGCGCCAGCAGCTTATCAGGGGCTGGGGAGACCCAGTACTTC. Amino acids: CASSLSGAGETQYF.

This clonotype has at least ten counts. The chain carries TRBV7-8 and TRBJ1-5; no clear D. The CDR3 extends over 13 amino acids. Trimming removed 7 bases from V and 7 bases from J, with 14 bases in between. The germline CDR1 and CDR2 sequences are SGHVS and FQNEAQ. The DNA of the CDR3 is TGTGCCAGCACCTATCTTAGTTCGCAGCCCCAGCATTTT. Translated, it gives CASTYLSSQPQHF.

This clonotype showed up many times. The J gene is TRBJ2-5, the V gene TRBV20-1, with 8 positions matching TRBD1. Trimming at V came to 5 bases and at J to 5 bases, leaving 10 bases not matched to a gene. This CDR3 is 14 amino acids long. CDR1 and CDR2 (germline): DFQATT, SNEGSKA (reference sequence). CDR3 amino acids: CSAAQGARGETQYF. CDR3 in DNA: TGCAGTGCTGCTCAGGGGGCGAGGGGGGAGACCCAGTACTTC.

This clonotype has at least ten counts. This sequence joins TRBV7-8 and TRBJ1-4; tentatively, D is TRBD1 (6 bases). Germline assignment: CDR1 SGHVS and CDR2 FQNEAQ. V lost 3 bases and J lost 6, with 17 bases in between. There are 16 residues in the CDR3. Here the CDR3 DNA reads TGTGCCAGCAGCTTGGGGTGGGGGGCTGGGGATGAAAAACTGTTTTTT. Translation gives CASSLGWGAGDEKLFF.

The J gene is TRBJ2-4, the V gene TRBV28; 9 bases match TRBD1. CDR1 MDHEN and CDR2 SYDVKM come from the germline V gene. The CDR3 consists of 18 residues. The V segment lost 6 bases and the J segment 3 bases; nucleotides outside the gene matches: 15. The CDR3 is CASSLVGVDRGDKNIQYF. CDR3 bases: TGTGCCAGCAGCCTCGTTGGGGTGGACAGGGGTGACAAAAACATTCAGTACTTC.

This chain uses TRBV20-1 with TRBJ2-4; D possibly uses TRBD1 or TRBD2 (5 bases each). Germline CDR1 and CDR2: DFQATT and SNEGSKA (reference sequence). V was shortened by 4 bases and J by 5 bases, with 9 bases between the two germline ends. The CDR3 spans 12 residues. CDR3 loop: CSAMVGENIQYF. In nucleotides, the CDR3 is TGCAGTGCTATGGTGGGGGAAAACATTCAGTACTTC.

The chain recombines TRBV6-1 with TRBJ1-5, with D unresolved. V was trimmed by 4 bases and J by 7 bases, leaving 11 bases between them. CDR1 MNHNS and CDR2 SASEGT come from the germline V gene. The CDR3 runs to 13 residues. CDR3 DNA sequence: TGTGCCAGCAGTGCATCGGGGTGGCAGCCCCAGCATTTT. Translated: CASSASGWQPQHF.

About this clonotype: Germline and junction disagree at one end, which may indicate a read error. The J gene is TRBJ2-5, the V gene TRBV28; D ambiguous. Germline V lookup: CDR1 MDHEN, CDR2 SYDVKM. CDR3 size: 15 residues. CDR3 DNA sequence: TGTGCCGGCAGTCCCTCGGACCCTCCCCAAGAGACCCAGTACTTC. Residues: CAGSPSDPPQETQYF.

V and J are TRBV12-3 or TRBV12-4 and TRBJ1-1, with D tentatively TRBD1 (5 bases). The ends were cut back, 7 bases at V and 11 bases at J, with 17 bases in the middle. The CDR3 has 12 amino acids. The chain's CDR3 is CASMSFGTKAFF. CDR3 bases: TGTGCCAGCATGAGTTTTGGGACCAAGGCTTTCTTT.

This clonotype has ten or more counts. The V call is TRBV6-1, the J call TRBJ2-2; no reliable D call. Trimming took 5 bases from V and 6 from J, leaving 10 bases between them. The CDR3 covers 13 residues. The germline gives CDR1 MNHNS, CDR2 SASEGT. The CDR3 reads CASSLRRAGELFF. In nucleotides, the CDR3 is TGTGCCAGCAGTCTCCGTAGAGCCGGGGAGCTGTTTTTT.

The chain combines TRBV12-3 or TRBV12-4 with TRBJ1-3; no clear D gene. Trimming took 4 bases from V and 4 from J, leaving 11 bases between them. The CDR3 is 14 amino acids. The CDR3 reads CASSSYTGGNTIYF. CDR3 bases: TGTGCCAGCAGTTCCTACACGGGCGGAAACACCATATATTTT.

This clonotype was detected only a few times. The V and J genes are TRBV29-1 and TRBJ2-3; 11 bases line up with TRBD2. Germline values: CDR1 SQVTM, CDR2 ANQGSEA. The CDR3 length is 12 residues. The V segment lost 7 bases and the J segment 6 bases; nucleotides outside the gene matches: 3. CDR3 sequence reads: CSGGTSGDTQYF. CDR3 sequence (DNA): TGCAGCGGTGGGACTAGCGGTGATACGCAGTATTTT.

V is TRBV28 and J is TRBJ2-1; TRBD2 aligns across 11 bases. V lost 5 bases, J lost 7 bases, and 10 bases stayed unmatched. The CDR3 is 16 amino acids. Germline lookup yields CDR1 MDHEN and CDR2 SYDVKM. The CDR3 reads CASSPPPGLAANEQFF. CDR3 nucleotide sequence: TGTGCCAGCAGTCCCCCTCCGGGACTAGCGGCAAATGAGCAGTTCTTC. Together with reference TRBV28 and TRBJ2-1, the CDR3 gives the full variable domain: DVKVTQSSRYLVKRTGEKVFLECVQDMDHENMFWYRQDPGLGLRLIYFSYDVKMKEKGDIPEGYSVSREKKERFSLILESASTNQTSMYLCASSPPPGLAANEQFFGPGTRLTVL.

V gene TRBV29-1 combines with J gene TRBJ2-7, with D possibly TRBD1 on 6 matching bases. The V gene's germline CDR1 is SQVTM and CDR2 ANQGSEA. Between the trimmed V and J ends, which lost 5 bases and 3 bases, there was a span of 11 bases. The CDR3 runs 12 residues. The CDR3 DNA reads as TGCAGCGTTAGGGACAACCACTACGAGCAGTACTTC. Translation: CSVRDNHYEQYF.

This chain links TRBV28 with TRBJ2-3; 8 bases line up with TRBD2. Germline trimming cut 6 bases from V and 2 bases from J; bases unmatched to any gene: 7. CDR1 and CDR2 (germline): MDHEN, SYDVKM. The CDR3 consists of 15 residues. The CDR3 sequence is CASRKRGTHTDTQYF. CDR3 in DNA: TGTGCCAGCAGAAAGCGGGGGACCCACACAGATACGCAGTATTTT.

This clonotype was detected once. The chain recombines TRBV5-1 with TRBJ2-1; 10 bases match TRBD2. CDR3 length equals 17 residues. Germline CDR1 SGHRS, CDR2 YFSETQ. The V and J ends lost 4 bases and 3 bases, in that order; junction bases with no gene match: 10. The CDR3 protein is CASSLRSGGEGYNEQFF. CDR3 DNA sequence: TGCGCCAGCAGCCTCAGGAGCGGGGGGGAAGGCTACAATGAGCAGTTCTTC.

This clonotype was seen once. The CDR3 region is CASSLGGRETQYF. For the CDR3, the DNA is TGTGCCAGCAGCCTCGGTGGGCGGGAGACCCAGTACTTC. The chain joins TRBV27 to TRBJ2-5; no reliable D call. V gave up 6 bases and J gave up 5 bases, with 13 bases separating them. CDR1 MNHEY and CDR2 SMNVEV come from the germline V gene (reference sequence). CDR3 size: 13 residues.

The chain employs TRBV7-2 and TRBJ2-5, with a tentative D call TRBD2 (6 bases). Deletions cut 5 bases from V and 4 bases from J, with 14 bases between. This CDR3 has 14 residues. The germline gives CDR1 SGHTA, CDR2 FQGNSA. The CDR3 reads CASSRRASSETQYF. DNA of the CDR3: TGTGCCAGCAGCCGGAGGGCGTCGTCAGAGACCCAGTACTTC.

The V and J genes are TRBV7-2 and TRBJ2-2; no clear D gene. CDR3 size: 14 residues. V lost 6 bases to trimming and J lost 2 bases, with 10 bases between them. The V gene's germline CDR1 is SGHTA and CDR2 FQGNSA. CDR3 sequence (DNA): TGTGCCAGCAGACCTTATTACAACACCGGGGAGCTGTTTTTT. Translation: CASRPYYNTGELFF. The complete variable domain, with remaining parts taken from reference TRBV7-2 and TRBJ2-2, reads GAGVSQSPSNKVTEKGKDVELRCDPISGHTALYWYRQSLGQGLEFLIYFQGNSAPDKSGLPSDRFSAERTGGSVSTLTIQRTQQEDSAVYLCASRPYYNTGELFFGEGSRLTVL.

V is TRBV7-2 and J is TRBJ2-2; D gene ambiguous. The CDR3 has 15 amino acids. V lost 3 bases and J 7 bases, leaving 15 bases between the germline ends. Germline V gives CDR1 SGHTA, CDR2 FQGNSA. CDR3 DNA: TGTGCCAGCAGCTTTAAGGGATTTAGTATCGGGGAGCTGTTTTTT. It is translated as CASSFKGFSIGELFF.

This clonotype was recorded many times. The chain joins TRBV10-3 to TRBJ2-4; the D is unclear. V was pared by 4 bases and J by 0 bases, with 7 bases between. Germline V gene lookup returns CDR1 ENHRY and CDR2 SYGVKD. The CDR3 sequence is 14 residues long. CDR3 sequence reads: CAISGDLAKNIQYF. The CDR3 coding sequence is TGTGCCATCAGTGGAGATCTAGCCAAAAACATTCAGTACTTC.

This sequence joins TRBV6-5 and TRBJ2-2, with D unclear. V was shortened by 0 bases and J by 2 bases, with 10 bases between the two germline ends. The CDR3 covers 16 residues. In germline, CDR1 is MNHEY, CDR2 SVGAGI. The DNA of the CDR3 is TGTGCCAGCAGTTACTCGAGGCCAGGAAACACCGGGGAGCTGTTTTTT. Translating gives CASSYSRPGNTGELFF.

This clonotype appeared a few times. J is TRBJ2-2 and V is TRBV20-1; D not certain. The length of the CDR3 is 10 residues. The germline V gene encodes CDR1 DFQATT and CDR2 SNEGSKA (reference sequence). The V end lost 6 bases, the J end lost 6 bases, and 5 bases lay between the germline ends. In nucleotides, the CDR3 is TGCAGTGCCCGGCCCGGGGAGCTGTTTTTT. Translation gives CSARPGELFF.

This clonotype was picked up many times. This chain joins TRBV5-1 and TRBJ2-1; TRBD2 might be the D (6 bases). V dropped 4 bases and J dropped 1 base, with 18 bases sitting between them. CDR1 is SGHRS and CDR2 is YFSETQ in the germline V gene. CDR3 length: 17 amino acids. The CDR3 reads CASSPEGWRGSYNEQFF. As DNA, the CDR3 is TGCGCCAGCAGCCCGGAAGGGTGGCGGGGATCCTACAATGAGCAGTTCTTC.